The 2 T cell receptor beta chains reported below all come from one sample, sequenced in a study of cytomegalovirus exposure and HLA in healthy donors (TCRdb year 2017). Library preparation used the immunoSEQ multiplex PCR assay. TCRdb stores this immuneACCESS table with in-frame sequences only. Part of the clones is absent; in the studies checked, under half of the shortfall reflects unresolved V genes, and no reason is known for the rest. This sample lists some 68,000 clones; roughly 95% were detected once. The top ten hold around 2.4% of the sample. Sequencing used PBMCs. Source of these receptors: a man aged 18 to 29 in good health and CMV-seronegative.

This chain links TRBV25-1 with TRBJ2-2; TRBD2 aligns across 7 bases. Germline V gene sequence: CDR1 MGHDK, CDR2 SYGVNS. This CDR3 has 15 amino acids. V trimming: 5 bases; J trimming: 5 bases; junction bases outside the gene matches: 8. The CDR3 coding sequence is TGTGCCAGCAGTTCCCTAGCGGAGCTTACCGGGGAGCTGTTTTTT. This codes for CASSSLAELTGELFF.

The CDR3: CASIATGNTEAFF. The CDR3 nucleotides are TGCGCCAGCATTGCGACAGGGAACACTGAAGCTTTCTTT. The gene calls are TRBV5-1 and TRBJ1-1; maybe TRBD1 (6 bases). This CDR3 has 13 amino acids. The V end was cut by 6 bases, the J end by 1 base, with 10 bases between. The germline gives CDR1 SGHRS, CDR2 YFSETQ.